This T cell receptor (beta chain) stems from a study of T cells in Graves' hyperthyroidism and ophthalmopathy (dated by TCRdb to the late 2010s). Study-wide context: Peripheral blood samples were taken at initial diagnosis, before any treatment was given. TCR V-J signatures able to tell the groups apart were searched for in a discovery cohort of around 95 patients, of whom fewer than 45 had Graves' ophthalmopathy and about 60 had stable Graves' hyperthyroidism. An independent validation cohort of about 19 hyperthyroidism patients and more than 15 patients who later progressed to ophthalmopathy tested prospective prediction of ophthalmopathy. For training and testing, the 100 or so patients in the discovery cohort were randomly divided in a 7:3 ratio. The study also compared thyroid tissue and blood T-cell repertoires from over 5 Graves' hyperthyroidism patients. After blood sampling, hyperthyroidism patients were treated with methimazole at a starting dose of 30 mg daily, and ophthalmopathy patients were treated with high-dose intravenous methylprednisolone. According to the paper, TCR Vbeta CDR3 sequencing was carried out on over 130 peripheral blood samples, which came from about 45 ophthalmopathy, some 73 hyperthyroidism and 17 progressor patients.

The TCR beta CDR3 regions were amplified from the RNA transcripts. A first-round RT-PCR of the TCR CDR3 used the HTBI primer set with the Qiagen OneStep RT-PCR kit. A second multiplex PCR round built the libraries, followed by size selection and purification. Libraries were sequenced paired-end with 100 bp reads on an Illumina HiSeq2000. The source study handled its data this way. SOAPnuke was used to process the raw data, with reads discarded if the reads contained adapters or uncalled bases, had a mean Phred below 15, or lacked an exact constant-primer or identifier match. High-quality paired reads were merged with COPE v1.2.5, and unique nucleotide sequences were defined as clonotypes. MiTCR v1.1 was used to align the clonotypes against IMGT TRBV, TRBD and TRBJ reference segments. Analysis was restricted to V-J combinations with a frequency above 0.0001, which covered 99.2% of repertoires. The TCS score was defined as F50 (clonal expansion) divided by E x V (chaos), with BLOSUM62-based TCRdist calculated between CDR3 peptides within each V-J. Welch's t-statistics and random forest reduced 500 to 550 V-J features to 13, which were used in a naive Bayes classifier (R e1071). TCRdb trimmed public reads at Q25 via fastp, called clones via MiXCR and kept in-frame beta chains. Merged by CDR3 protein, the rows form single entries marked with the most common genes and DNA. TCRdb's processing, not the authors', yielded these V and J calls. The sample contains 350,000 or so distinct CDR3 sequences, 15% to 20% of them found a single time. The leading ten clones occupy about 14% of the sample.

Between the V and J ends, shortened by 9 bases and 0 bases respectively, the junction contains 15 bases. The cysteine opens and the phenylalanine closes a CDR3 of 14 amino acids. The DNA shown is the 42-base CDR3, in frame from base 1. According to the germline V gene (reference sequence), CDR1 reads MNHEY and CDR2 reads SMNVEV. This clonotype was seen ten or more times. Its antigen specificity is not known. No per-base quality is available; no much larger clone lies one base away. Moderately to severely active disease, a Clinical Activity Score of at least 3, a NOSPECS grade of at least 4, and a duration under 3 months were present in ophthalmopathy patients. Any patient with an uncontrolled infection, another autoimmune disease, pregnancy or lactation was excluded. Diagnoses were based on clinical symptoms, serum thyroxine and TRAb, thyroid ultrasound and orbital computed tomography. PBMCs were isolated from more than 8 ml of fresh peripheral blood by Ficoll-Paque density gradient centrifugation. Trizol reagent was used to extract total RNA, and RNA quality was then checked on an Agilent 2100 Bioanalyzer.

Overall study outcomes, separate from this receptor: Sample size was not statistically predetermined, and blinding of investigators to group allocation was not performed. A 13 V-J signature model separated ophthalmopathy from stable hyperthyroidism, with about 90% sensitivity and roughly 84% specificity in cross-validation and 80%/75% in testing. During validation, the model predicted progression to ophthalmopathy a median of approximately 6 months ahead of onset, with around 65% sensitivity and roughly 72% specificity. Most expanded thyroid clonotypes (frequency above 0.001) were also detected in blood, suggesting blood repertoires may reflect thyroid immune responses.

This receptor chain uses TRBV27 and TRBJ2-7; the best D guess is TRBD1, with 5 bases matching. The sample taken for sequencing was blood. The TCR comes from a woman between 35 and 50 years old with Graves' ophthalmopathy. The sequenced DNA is TGTGCCAGGCTCAGGACATACAGCTCCTACGAGCAGTACTTC. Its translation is CARLRTYSSYEQYF.